The next 8 T cell receptor beta chains were all read from a single sample in a study of T cell changes during pregnancy in multiple sclerosis. TCRdb's copy holds only in-frame clones and misses some; the assay was immunoSEQ multiplex PCR. The sample shows just over 80,000 clones, over 90% of them seen only once. The specimen comprised peripheral blood, sampled in the second trimester of pregnancy. The source of these receptors is a female donor with multiple sclerosis, enrolled in a pregnancy study.

The rearrangement joins TRBV15 to TRBJ2-6; 8 nucleotides match TRBD1. Trimming took 5 bases from V and 0 from J; bases not matched to a gene: 3. CDR3 length: 16 amino acids. In germline, CDR1 is LNHNV, CDR2 YYDKDF (reference sequence). The CDR3 region is CATSGDRGSGANVLTF. In nucleotides, the CDR3 is TGTGCCACCAGCGGCGACAGGGGCTCTGGGGCCAACGTCCTGACTTTC.

The chain links TRBV5-8 to TRBJ1-1, with 7 bases identical to TRBD1. Germline V gene lookup returns CDR1 SGHTS and CDR2 YDEGEE. Germline trimming cut 5 bases from V and 4 bases from J; bases unmatched to any gene: 8. The CDR3 runs to 14 residues. In DNA, the CDR3 is TGTGCCAGCAGAATCACAGGGGACCGCACTGAAGCTTTCTTT. This codes for CASRITGDRTEAFF.

The chain couples TRBV7-2 to TRBJ2-5, with D possibly being TRBD2 (6 bases). Per the germline V gene, CDR1 is SGHTA and CDR2 is FQGNSA. The CDR3 loop spans 15 amino acids. V dropped 6 bases and J dropped 4 bases, with 18 bases sitting between them. The CDR3 protein is CASSFATRFLETQYF. In nucleotides, the CDR3 is TGTGCCAGCAGTTTTGCGACTAGGTTCTTAGAGACCCAGTACTTC.

The gene calls are TRBV19 and TRBJ2-7, with D possibly being TRBD1 (6 bases). Trimming left V 2 bases short and J 4 bases short, with 21 bases between. Germline CDR1 LNHDA, CDR2 SQIVND (reference sequence). The CDR3 extends over 17 amino acids. The CDR3 loop is CASSIRVGAGAPYEQYF. The CDR3 bases are TGTGCCAGTAGTATAAGGGTCGGGGCAGGGGCCCCTTACGAGCAGTACTTC.

This chain joins TRBV10-3 and TRBJ1-1; 9 bases align to TRBD1. V gave up 8 bases and J gave up 4 bases; unmatched junction bases: 5. Germline loops: CDR1 ENHRY, CDR2 SYGVKD. The CDR3 totals 13 residues. For the CDR3, the DNA is TGTGCCATCGGGAGACAGGGGGGCACTGAAGCTTTCTTT. Translation gives CAIGRQGGTEAFF.

The chain joins TRBV27 to TRBJ2-1, with D unresolved. The CDR3 sequence is 17 residues long. Trimming left V 7 bases short and J 0 bases short, with 19 bases between. The germline gives CDR1 MNHEY, CDR2 SMNVEV (reference sequence). The DNA of the CDR3 is TGTGCCAGCATTGGTTCGGTCGCTCAACTCTCCTACAATGAGCAGTTCTTC. Translation gives CASIGSVAQLSYNEQFF.

J is TRBJ2-7 and V is TRBV11-2, with 7 positions matching TRBD2. The CDR3 covers 15 residues. The V gene end was trimmed by 1 base and the J gene end by 4 bases; junction bases not matched to a gene: 7. CDR1 is SGHAT and CDR2 is FQNNGV in the germline V gene. The CDR3 reads CASSLVSTSEYEQYF. DNA for the CDR3: TGTGCCAGCAGCTTAGTTTCCACTAGCGAGTACGAGCAGTACTTC.

The CDR3 protein is CASSEPASGSPYNEQFF. In nucleotides, the CDR3 is TGTGCCAGCAGTGAACCCGCTAGCGGGAGTCCCTACAATGAGCAGTTCTTC. The V gene is TRBV2, the J gene TRBJ2-1, with TRBD2 matching over 10 bases. This CDR3 contains 17 residues. Germline V CDR1 and CDR2: SNHLY, FYNNEI. Losses at the gene ends were 2 bases for V and 2 bases for J; bases not matched to a gene: 6. The full variable domain, completed using reference TRBV2 and TRBJ2-1, is EPEVTQTPSHQVTQMGQEVILRCVPISNHLYFYWYRQILGQKVEFLVSFYNNEISEKSEIFDDQFSVERPDGSNFTLKIRSTKLEDSAMYFCASSEPASGSPYNEQFFGPGTRLTVL.